The T cell receptor beta chain described here comes from a study of blood T cell repertoires in COVID-19. Across the whole study: Sources were T cells, B-cell-depleted T cells, or PBMCs; the material itself was cDNA or gDNA.

Germline loops: CDR1 MNHEY, CDR2 SMNVEV (reference sequence). Trimming took off 2 bases at V and 0 bases at J, with 23 bases between the two ends. The CDR3 is 20 amino acids. Authors' data handling: Reference gene primer amplification gave nucleated cell count estimates. The repertoire was sequenced with immunoSEQ multiplex PCR; TCRdb's copy has only in-frame clones and lacks some. The V and J calls and clone size are taken from that table; D and trimming were inferred from the DNA. The sample lists about 210,000 clones, around 80% occurring once. The receptor was isolated from a woman aged 70-85 years with acute or convalescent COVID-19. The sequenced sample was peripheral blood. The chain carries TRBV27 and TRBJ2-1, with D perhaps TRBD2 (8 bases). The CDR3 reads CASSLRREGALLSSYNEQFF. The CDR3 DNA sequence: TGTGCCAGCAGTTTAAGACGGGAGGGGGCCCTCCTAAGCTCCTACAATGAGCAGTTCTTC.